This T cell receptor beta chain was sequenced in a study of regulatory T cells in long-lasting Graves disease. The study, taken as a whole, reports: Segments TRBV28, TRBJ1-2 and TRBJ2-5 showed preferential usage in persistent disease.

Details on this clonotype: The antigen is unknown.

The CDR3 spans 18 residues. Germline lookup yields CDR1 DFQATT and CDR2 SNEGSKA (reference sequence). J was trimmed by 1 base and V by 3 bases; bases with no gene match: 13. The time point here: newly diagnosed GD, antithyroid drugs for less than 3 months. RNA isolated from PBMCs was used to make the TCR library. Building the TCR beta libraries relied on iRepertoire HTBI primers, and CDR3 regions underwent Arm-PCR. TCRdb reprocessed the multiplex PCR reads via MiXCR and lists one record per CDR3 protein. The sample has about 430,000 distinct CDR3 sequences, about 15% seen once. These data also featured in a second study, about T cells in Graves' hyperthyroidism and ophthalmopathy. As reported in that work: Patients aged 18 to 65 had newly diagnosed hyperthyroidism of under 2 months' duration. In the blood, most expanded thyroid clonotypes above 0.001 appeared as well.

The source of this sequence is a middle-aged woman with Graves disease. The V and J genes are TRBV20-1 and TRBJ2-1; 9 positions agree with TRBD2. The specimen comprised peripheral blood mononuclear cells (PBMCs), sampled at new diagnosis, from a patient treated with antithyroid drugs. Here the CDR3 reads CSASTGTSRGGSYNEQFF. The DNA of the CDR3 is TGCAGTGCTAGTACCGGGACTAGCCGGGGCGGGTCCTACAATGAGCAGTTCTTC.